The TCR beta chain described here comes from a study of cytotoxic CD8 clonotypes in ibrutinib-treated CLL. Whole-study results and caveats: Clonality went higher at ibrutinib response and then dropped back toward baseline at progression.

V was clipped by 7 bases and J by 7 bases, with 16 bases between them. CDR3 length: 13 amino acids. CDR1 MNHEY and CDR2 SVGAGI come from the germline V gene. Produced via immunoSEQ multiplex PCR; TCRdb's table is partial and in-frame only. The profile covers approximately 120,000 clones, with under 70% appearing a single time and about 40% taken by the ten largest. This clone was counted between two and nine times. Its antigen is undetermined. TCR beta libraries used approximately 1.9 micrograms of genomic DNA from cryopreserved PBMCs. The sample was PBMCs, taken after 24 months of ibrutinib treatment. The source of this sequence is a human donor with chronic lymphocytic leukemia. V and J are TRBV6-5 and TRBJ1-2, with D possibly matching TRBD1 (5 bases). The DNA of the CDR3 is TGTGCCAGCACCCCCGGGGCGGCTCTTGGCTACACCTTC. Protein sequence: CASTPGAALGYTF.